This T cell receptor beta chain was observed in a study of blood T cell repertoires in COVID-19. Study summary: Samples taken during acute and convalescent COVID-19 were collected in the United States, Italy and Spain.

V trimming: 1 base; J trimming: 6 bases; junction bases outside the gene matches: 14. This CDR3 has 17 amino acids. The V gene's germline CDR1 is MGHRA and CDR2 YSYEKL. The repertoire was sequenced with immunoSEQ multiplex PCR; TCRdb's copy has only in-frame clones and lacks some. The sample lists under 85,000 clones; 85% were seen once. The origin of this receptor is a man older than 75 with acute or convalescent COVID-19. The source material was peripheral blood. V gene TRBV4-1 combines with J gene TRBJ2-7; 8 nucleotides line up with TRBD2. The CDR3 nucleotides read TGCGCCAGCAGCCAAGGGGATGCGGGGGGAATCCCTCGCGAGCAGTACTTC. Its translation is CASSQGDAGGIPREQYF.